This T cell receptor beta chain was recovered during a study of cytomegalovirus exposure and HLA in healthy donors. A remark on this clone: This specimen includes other DNA sequences encoding the same CDR3.

Per germline, CDR1 SGHRS and CDR2 YFSETQ. The CDR3 consists of 13 residues. V dropped 0 bases and J dropped 4 bases, with 7 bases sitting between them. Everyone who donated was a healthy bone marrow donor. PCR used 60 Vbeta primers and 13 Jbeta primers. Libraries were prepared by immunoSEQ multiplex PCR; TCRdb keeps only in-frame clonotypes and omits some of them. The sample holds 100,000 to 150,000 clones, approximately 80% seen once. What was sequenced was PBMCs. This sequence joins TRBV5-1 and TRBJ1-2; D remains ambiguous. The origin of this receptor is a woman aged 55-69 years in good health and CMV-seronegative. CDR3 region: CASSLDGSYGYTF. The DNA of the CDR3 is TGCGCCAGCAGCTTGGACGGGTCCTATGGCTACACCTTC.